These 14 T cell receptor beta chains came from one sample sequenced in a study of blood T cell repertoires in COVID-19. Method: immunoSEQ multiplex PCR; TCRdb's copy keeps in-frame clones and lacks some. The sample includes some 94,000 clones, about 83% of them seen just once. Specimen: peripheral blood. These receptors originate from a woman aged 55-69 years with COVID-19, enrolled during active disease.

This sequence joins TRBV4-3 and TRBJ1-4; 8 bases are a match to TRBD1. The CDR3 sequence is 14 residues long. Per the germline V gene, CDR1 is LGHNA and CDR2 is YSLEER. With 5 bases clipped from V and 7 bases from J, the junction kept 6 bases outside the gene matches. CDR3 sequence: CASSVGQGPEKLFF. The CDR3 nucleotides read TGCGCCAGCAGCGTCGGACAGGGACCTGAAAAACTGTTTTTT.

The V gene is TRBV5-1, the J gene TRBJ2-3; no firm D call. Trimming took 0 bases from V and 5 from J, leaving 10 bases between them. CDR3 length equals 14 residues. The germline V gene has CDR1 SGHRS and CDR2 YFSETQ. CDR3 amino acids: CASSLANLIDTQYF. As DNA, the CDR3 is TGCGCCAGCAGCTTGGCCAATCTAATAGATACGCAGTATTTT.

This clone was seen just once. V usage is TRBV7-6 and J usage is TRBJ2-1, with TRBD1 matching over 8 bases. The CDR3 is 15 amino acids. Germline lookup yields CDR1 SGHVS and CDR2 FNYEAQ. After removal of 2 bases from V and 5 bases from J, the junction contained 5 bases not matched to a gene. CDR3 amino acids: CASSLSGGRDNEQFF. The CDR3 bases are TGTGCCAGCAGCTTATCAGGGGGCAGGGACAATGAGCAGTTCTTC.

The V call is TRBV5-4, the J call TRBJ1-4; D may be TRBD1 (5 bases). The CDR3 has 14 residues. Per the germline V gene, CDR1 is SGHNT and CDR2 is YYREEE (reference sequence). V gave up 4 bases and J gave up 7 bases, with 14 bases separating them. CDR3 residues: CASSVQALSEKLFF. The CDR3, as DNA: TGTGCCAGCAGCGTACAGGCCTTGAGTGAAAAACTGTTTTTT. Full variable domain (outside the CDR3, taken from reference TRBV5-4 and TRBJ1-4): ETGVTQSPTHLIKTRGQQVTLRCSSQSGHNTVSWYQQALGQGPQFIFQYYREEENGRGNFPPRFSGLQFPNYSSELNVNALELDDSALYLCASSVQALSEKLFFGSGTQLSVL.

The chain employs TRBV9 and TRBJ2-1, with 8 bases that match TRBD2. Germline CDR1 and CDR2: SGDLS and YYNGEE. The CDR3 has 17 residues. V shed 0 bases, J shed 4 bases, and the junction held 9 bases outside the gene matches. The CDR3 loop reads CASSVVSGGAKYNEQFF. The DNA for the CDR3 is TGTGCCAGCAGCGTAGTGAGCGGGGGCGCTAAGTACAATGAGCAGTTCTTC.

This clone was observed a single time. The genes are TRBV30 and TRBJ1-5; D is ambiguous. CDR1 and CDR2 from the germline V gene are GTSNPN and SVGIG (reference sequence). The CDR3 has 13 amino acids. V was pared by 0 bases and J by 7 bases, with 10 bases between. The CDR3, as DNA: TGTGCCTGGAGTGTACGTCAGAACCAGCCCCAGCATTTT. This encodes CAWSVRQNQPQHF.

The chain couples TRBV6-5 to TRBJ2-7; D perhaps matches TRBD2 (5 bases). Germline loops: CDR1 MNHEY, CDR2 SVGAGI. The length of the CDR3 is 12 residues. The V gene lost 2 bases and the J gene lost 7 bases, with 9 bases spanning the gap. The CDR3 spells CASSYETGEQYF. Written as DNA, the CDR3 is TGTGCCAGCAGTTACGAGACGGGGGAGCAGTACTTC.

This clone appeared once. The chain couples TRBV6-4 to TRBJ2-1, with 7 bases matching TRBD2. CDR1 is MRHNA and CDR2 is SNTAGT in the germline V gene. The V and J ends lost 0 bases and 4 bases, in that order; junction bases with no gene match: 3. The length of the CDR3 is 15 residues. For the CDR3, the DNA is TGTGCCAGCAGTGACTCGGGGGGGATTTACAATGAGCAGTTCTTC. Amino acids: CASSDSGGIYNEQFF.

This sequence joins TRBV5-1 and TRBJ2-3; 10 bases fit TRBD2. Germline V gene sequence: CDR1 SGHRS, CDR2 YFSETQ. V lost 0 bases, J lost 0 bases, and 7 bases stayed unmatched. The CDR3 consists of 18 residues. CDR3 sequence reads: CASSLGSGGLTSTDTQYF. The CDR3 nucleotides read TGCGCCAGCAGCTTGGGTAGCGGGGGGCTAACTAGCACAGATACGCAGTATTTT.

CDR3 sequence: CASTVTGGSGNTIYF. The DNA for the CDR3 is TGTGCCAGCACCGTGACAGGGGGCTCTGGAAACACCATATATTTT. The V gene is TRBV3-1 (or the pseudogene TRBV3-2), the J gene TRBJ1-3; 9 bases align to TRBD1. CDR3 length equals 15 residues. Germline CDR1 and CDR2: LGHDT and YNNKEL (reference sequence). Losses at the gene ends were 7 bases for V and 0 bases for J; bases not matched to a gene: 4.

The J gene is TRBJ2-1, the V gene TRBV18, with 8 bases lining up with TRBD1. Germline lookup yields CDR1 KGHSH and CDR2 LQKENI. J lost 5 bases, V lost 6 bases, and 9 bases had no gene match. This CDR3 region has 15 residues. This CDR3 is CASSRSQGADNEQFF. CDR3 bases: TGTGCCAGCTCCCGAAGCCAGGGGGCCGACAATGAGCAGTTCTTC.

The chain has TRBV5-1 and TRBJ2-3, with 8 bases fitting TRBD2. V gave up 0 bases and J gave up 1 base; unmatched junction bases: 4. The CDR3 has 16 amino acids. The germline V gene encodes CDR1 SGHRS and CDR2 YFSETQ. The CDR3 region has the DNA TGCGCCAGCAGCTTGGATACTAGCGGAGGCACAGATACGCAGTATTTT. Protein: CASSLDTSGGTDTQYF.

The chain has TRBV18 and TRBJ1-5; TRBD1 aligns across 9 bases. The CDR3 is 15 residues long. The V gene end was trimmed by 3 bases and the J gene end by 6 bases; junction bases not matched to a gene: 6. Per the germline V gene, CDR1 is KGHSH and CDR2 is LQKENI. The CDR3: CASSPWGTGIQPQHF. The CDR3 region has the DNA TGTGCCAGCTCACCCTGGGGGACAGGGATTCAGCCCCAGCATTTT.

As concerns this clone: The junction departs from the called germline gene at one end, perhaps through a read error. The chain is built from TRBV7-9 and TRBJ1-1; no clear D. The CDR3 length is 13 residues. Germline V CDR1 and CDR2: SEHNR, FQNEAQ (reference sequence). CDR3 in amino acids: CASSLAQYTEAFF. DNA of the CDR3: TGTGCCAGCAGCCTAGCACAGTACACTGAAGCTTTCTTT. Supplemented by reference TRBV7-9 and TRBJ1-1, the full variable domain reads DTGVSQNPRHKITKRGQNVTFRCDPISEHNRLYWYRQTLGQGPEFLTYFQNEAQLEKSRLLSDRFSAERPKGSFSTLEIQRTEQGDSAMYLCASSLAQYTEAFFGQGTRLTVV.